These 27 T cell receptor beta chains came from one sample sequenced in a study of blood T cell repertoires in COVID-19. This table comes from immunoSEQ multiplex PCR, and its TCRdb copy is limited to in-frame clones, with some not included. The data hold more than 150,000 clones, with 75% to 80% observed a single time. Sequenced: peripheral blood. These receptors all stem from a woman older than 75 with acute or convalescent COVID-19.

This chain uses TRBV5-1 with TRBJ2-1, with 14 bases matching TRBD2. CDR3 size: 22 residues. Germline CDR1 reads SGHRS; CDR2 reads YFSETQ. V lost 1 base, J lost 2 bases, and 17 bases stayed unmatched. The CDR3 DNA follows: TGCGCCAGCAGCTTGATTCGGGGCCTGGGGACTAGCGGGAGTTCAGCCTACAATGAGCAGTTCTTC. It yields the protein CASSLIRGLGTSGSSAYNEQFF.

V gene TRBV6-5 combines with J gene TRBJ1-1; 9 bases line up with TRBD1. Per the germline V gene, CDR1 is MNHEY and CDR2 is SVGAGI. This CDR3 is built from 14 residues. J lost 6 bases, V lost 4 bases, and 6 bases had no gene match. The CDR3 bases are TGTGCCAGCAGTTTGCCACAGGGGGCTGCTGAAGCTTTCTTT. As protein: CASSLPQGAAEAFF.

The chain carries TRBV5-1 and TRBJ2-5; 8 bases line up with TRBD1. Trimming at V came to 0 bases and at J to 4 bases, leaving 5 bases not matched to a gene. Germline V gene lookup returns CDR1 SGHRS and CDR2 YFSETQ. CDR3 length equals 15 residues. CDR3 sequence: CASSLGFGQGETQYF. In DNA, the CDR3 is TGCGCCAGCAGCTTGGGGTTTGGACAGGGAGAGACCCAGTACTTC. The variable domain in full, completed from reference TRBV5-1 and TRBJ2-5, reads KAGVTQTPRYLIKTRGQQVTLSCSPISGHRSVSWYQQTPGQGLQFLFEYFSETQRNKGNFPGRFSGRQFSNSRSEMNVSTLELGDSALYLCASSLGFGQGETQYFGPGTRLLVL.

V usage is TRBV2 and J usage is TRBJ2-4, with 10 bases matching TRBD1. The CDR3 consists of 14 residues. Losses at the gene ends were 5 bases for V and 5 bases for J; bases not matched to a gene: 3. Germline CDR1 and CDR2: SNHLY and FYNNEI. CDR3 sequence (DNA): TGTGCCAGCAGTCGGACAGGGGGGGAAAACATTCAGTACTTC. Protein sequence: CASSRTGGENIQYF.

The chain couples TRBV28 to TRBJ1-3, with TRBD1 matching over 7 bases. CDR3 length equals 14 residues. V lost 4 bases and J lost 2; bases outside the gene matches: 2. Germline assignment: CDR1 MDHEN and CDR2 SYDVKM. CDR3 DNA sequence: TGTGCCAGCAGTTCAGGGACAGCTGGAAACACCATATATTTT. Its protein product is CASSSGTAGNTIYF.

The V and J genes are TRBV5-1 and TRBJ2-7; 9 positions match TRBD2. The CDR3 has 15 residues. V lost 0 bases, J lost 2 bases, and 3 bases stayed unmatched. Germline V CDR1 and CDR2: SGHRS, YFSETQ. The CDR3 loop is CASSLGTSDAYEQYF. The CDR3 DNA sequence: TGCGCCAGCAGCTTGGGGACTAGCGACGCCTACGAGCAGTACTTC.

The chain couples TRBV2 to TRBJ2-1, with 8 bases aligning to TRBD1. Germline assignment: CDR1 SNHLY and CDR2 FYNNEI. This CDR3 region has 15 residues. J was trimmed by 6 bases and V by 6 bases; bases with no gene match: 10. The CDR3 is CASSAGQGGSNEQFF. In nucleotides, the CDR3 is TGTGCCAGCAGCGCTGGACAGGGCGGGTCCAATGAGCAGTTCTTC.

This sequence joins TRBV4-1 and TRBJ2-1; possibly TRBD2 for D (5 bases). Between the trimmed V and J ends, which lost 0 bases and 0 bases, there was a span of 12 bases. Per the germline V gene, CDR1 is MGHRA and CDR2 is YSYEKL. There are 17 residues in the CDR3. The chain's CDR3 is CASSQDSADHSYNEQFF. The CDR3 DNA follows: TGCGCCAGCAGCCAAGATTCAGCGGACCACTCCTACAATGAGCAGTTCTTC.

The V call is TRBV7-9, the J call TRBJ2-1; tentative D call: TRBD1 (6 bases). CDR3 size: 14 residues. V lost 5 bases to trimming and J lost 6 bases, with 14 bases between them. From germline, CDR1 is SEHNR and CDR2 FQNEAQ (reference sequence). In nucleotides, the CDR3 is TGTGCCAGCAGCCCCCACAGGGATACCAATGAGCAGTTCTTC. It encodes CASSPHRDTNEQFF.

The chain recombines TRBV24-1 with TRBJ1-2; a possible D gene is TRBD1 (5 bases). This CDR3 spans 14 amino acids. The germline V gene encodes CDR1 KGHDR and CDR2 SFDVKD. V was pared by 3 bases and J by 8 bases, with 15 bases between. In DNA form, the CDR3 reads TGTGCCACCAGTGATCCCCAAGGGGATCAGGGCTACACCTTC. Protein sequence: CATSDPQGDQGYTF.

The chain recombines TRBV28 with TRBJ1-4; TRBD1 matches 8 bases. Trimming removed 4 bases from V and 5 bases from J; junction bases left unmatched: 3. This CDR3 has 14 residues. CDR1 and CDR2 from the germline V gene are MDHEN and SYDVKM. Here the CDR3 reads CASSSGGWNEKLFF. CDR3 coding DNA: TGTGCCAGCAGTTCAGGGGGCTGGAATGAAAAACTGTTTTTT.

The genes are TRBV30 and TRBJ2-7, with 9 bases aligning to TRBD1. Per the germline V gene, CDR1 is GTSNPN and CDR2 is SVGIG (reference sequence). The CDR3 covers 15 residues. V shed 2 bases and J 4 bases; nucleotides not matched to a gene: 9. The CDR3 nucleotides are TGTGCCTGGAGTCCCGGGGGGACAGGGCGGTACGAGCAGTACTTC. Amino acids: CAWSPGGTGRYEQYF. Full variable domain (outside the CDR3, taken from reference TRBV30 and TRBJ2-7): SQTIHQWPATLVQPVGSPLSLECTVEGTSNPNLYWYRQAAGRGLQLLFYSVGIGQISSEVPQNLSASRPQDRQFILSSKKLLLSDSGFYLCAWSPGGTGRYEQYFGPGTRLTVT.

The V call is TRBV9, the J call TRBJ1-1; a possible D gene is TRBD1 (6 bases). The V gene lost 0 bases and the J gene lost 5 bases, with 17 bases spanning the gap. Germline V CDR1 and CDR2: SGDLS, YYNGEE. The CDR3 extends over 16 amino acids. In DNA, the CDR3 is TGTGCCAGCAGCGTAGGTGCAGGGGCTATTGGGACTGAAGCTTTCTTT. It translates to CASSVGAGAIGTEAFF.

This clone was seen a few times. The chain couples TRBV28 to TRBJ1-2, with TRBD1 matching over 7 bases. With 6 bases clipped from V and 4 bases from J, the junction kept 5 bases outside the gene matches. The CDR3 covers 13 residues. From germline, CDR1 is MDHEN and CDR2 SYDVKM. CDR3 nucleotide sequence: TGTGCCAGCAGCACGACAGGGACCTATGGCTACACCTTC. Translating gives CASSTTGTYGYTF.

CDR3 in amino acids: CASSIGAGHQPQHF. DNA for the CDR3: TGTGCCAGTAGTATAGGGGCCGGCCATCAGCCCCAGCATTTT. The V gene is TRBV19, the J gene TRBJ1-5; D is ambiguous. CDR1 is LNHDA and CDR2 is SQIVND in the germline V gene (reference sequence). CDR3 length: 14 residues. V lost 1 base, J lost 5 bases, and 9 bases lay in between.

The CDR3 loop is CASRPYGTGVTNEKLFF. The DNA for the CDR3 is TGTGCCAGCAGGCCTTACGGGACAGGTGTCACTAATGAAAAACTGTTTTTT. The chain employs TRBV27 and TRBJ1-4, with 8 positions matching TRBD1. The CDR3 totals 17 residues. Germline CDR1 MNHEY, CDR2 SMNVEV (reference sequence). The V and J ends lost 6 bases and 2 bases, in that order; junction bases with no gene match: 11.

The genes are TRBV20-1 and TRBJ1-1, with D uncertain. The V gene's germline CDR1 is DFQATT and CDR2 SNEGSKA (reference sequence). V dropped 1 base and J dropped 10 bases, with 10 bases sitting between them. There are 11 residues in the CDR3. CDR3 residues: CSARAAGLAFF. The DNA for the CDR3 is TGCAGTGCTAGAGCGGCAGGATTAGCTTTCTTT.

As concerns this clone: The sample carries other DNA sequences with the same CDR3. The rearrangement joins TRBV11-2 to TRBJ1-2; no clear D gene. The V and J ends lost 5 bases and 4 bases respectively, with 5 bases between them. The CDR3 has 11 residues. Germline assignment: CDR1 SGHAT and CDR2 FQNNGV. The CDR3 is CASSPSYGYTF. Written as DNA, the CDR3 is TGTGCCAGCAGCCCCAGCTATGGCTACACCTTC.

The chain couples TRBV4-1 to TRBJ1-5; D remains unclear. The germline V gene encodes CDR1 MGHRA and CDR2 YSYEKL. The CDR3 spans 13 residues. Between the trimmed V and J ends, which lost 5 bases and 2 bases, there was a span of 7 bases. Written as DNA, the CDR3 is TGCGCCAGCAGCAAGCTTGGCAATCAGCCCCAGCATTTT. This sequence encodes CASSKLGNQPQHF.

This chain links TRBV19 with TRBJ1-2, with 8 bases fitting TRBD1. The CDR3 covers 16 residues. Germline V gives CDR1 LNHDA, CDR2 SQIVND (reference sequence). Germline trimming cut 3 bases from V and 4 bases from J; bases unmatched to any gene: 10. The CDR3 region has the DNA TGTGCCAGTAGTATGGACAGGGCAAATCGGGGCTATGGCTACACCTTC. It translates to CASSMDRANRGYGYTF.

The chain couples TRBV29-1 to TRBJ2-1; 9 bases agree with TRBD2. Germline CDR1 is SQVTM and CDR2 is ANQGSEA. Trimming took 4 bases from V and 0 from J; bases not matched to a gene: 7. The CDR3 spans 16 residues. CDR3 residues: CSVGGTSFFSYNEQFF. CDR3 in DNA: TGCAGCGTTGGGGGGACTAGCTTCTTCTCCTACAATGAGCAGTTCTTC.

The chain has TRBV2 and TRBJ1-6, with a tentative D call TRBD1 (6 bases). With 6 bases removed from V and 3 bases from J, the gap between germline ends came to 15 bases. This CDR3 has 16 amino acids. Per germline, CDR1 SNHLY and CDR2 FYNNEI. The CDR3 DNA reads as TGTGCCAGCAGCCACCGACAGGCAAGCTATAATTCACCCCTCCACTTT. As protein: CASSHRQASYNSPLHF.

The chain employs TRBV5-4 and TRBJ2-7, with TRBD2 identical over 11 bases. The CDR3 has 14 amino acids. The J segment lost 4 bases and the V segment lost 1 base, leaving 1 base of the junction unmatched. Germline V CDR1 and CDR2: SGHNT, YYREEE (reference sequence). This CDR3 is CASSLTSGRYEQYF. The DNA for the CDR3 is TGTGCCAGCAGCTTGACTAGCGGGAGATACGAGCAGTACTTC.

This sequence joins TRBV29-1 and TRBJ2-5, with 7 bases fitting TRBD2. Losses at the gene ends were 1 base for V and 1 base for J; bases not matched to a gene: 0. This CDR3 has 13 amino acids. Germline lookup yields CDR1 SQVTM and CDR2 ANQGSEA. In nucleotides, the CDR3 is TGCAGCGTTGAAGGCGGGGGCCAAGAGACCCAGTACTTC. Translation gives CSVEGGGQETQYF.

This chain connects TRBV6-5 to TRBJ2-7; 8 nucleotides align to TRBD2. The V gene's germline CDR1 is MNHEY and CDR2 SVGAGI. The CDR3 loop spans 15 amino acids. Germline trimming cut 0 bases from V and 0 bases from J; bases unmatched to any gene: 1. The CDR3 bases are TGTGCCAGCAGTTACTCGAGCGGGGGCTCCTACGAGCAGTACTTC. It yields the protein CASSYSSGGSYEQYF.

This clone came up a few times. This chain connects TRBV18 to TRBJ1-2, with D hard to call. Trimming left V 8 bases short and J 2 bases short, with 6 bases between. CDR1 is KGHSH and CDR2 is LQKENI in the germline V gene. The CDR3 contains 11 residues. In nucleotides, the CDR3 is TGTGCCAGCCGTTTAAACTATGGCTACACCTTC. This encodes CASRLNYGYTF.

The gene calls are TRBV19 and TRBJ2-2, with D uncertain. CDR3 length: 17 amino acids. Germline values: CDR1 LNHDA, CDR2 SQIVND (reference sequence). Trimming removed 5 bases at V and 0 bases at J, with 16 bases between. The CDR3 loop is CASSSRHHGANTGELFF. The CDR3 nucleotides are TGTGCCAGTAGTTCCCGACACCATGGCGCGAACACCGGGGAGCTGTTTTTT.